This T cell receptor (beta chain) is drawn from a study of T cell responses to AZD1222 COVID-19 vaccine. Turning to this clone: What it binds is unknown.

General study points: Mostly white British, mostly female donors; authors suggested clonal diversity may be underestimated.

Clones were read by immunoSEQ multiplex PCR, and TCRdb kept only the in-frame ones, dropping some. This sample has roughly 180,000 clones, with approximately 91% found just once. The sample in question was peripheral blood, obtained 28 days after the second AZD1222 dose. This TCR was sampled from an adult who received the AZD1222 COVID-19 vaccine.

In nucleotides, the CDR3 is TGTGCCAGCAGCCCACGGACAGGGAGCAGATGGGCTTTCTTT. It encodes CASSPRTGSRWAFF. V is TRBV7-2 and J is TRBJ1-1; 8 bases line up with TRBD1. Germline V gives CDR1 SGHTA, CDR2 FQGNSA. CDR3 size: 14 residues. With 5 bases clipped from V and 11 bases from J, the junction kept 13 bases outside the gene matches.